These 29 T cell receptor beta chains were all obtained from the same sample, sequenced in a study of CD8 T cells in ankylosing spondylitis. TCRdb called the 5' RACE reads again in MiXCR, with one record for every CDR3 protein. Altogether tens of thousands of distinct CDR3 sequences are present, roughly 27% being singletons, with the ten largest covering less than 60%. The sequenced sample was blood, either unsorted or a sorted T cell fraction (not recorded which). The receptor set was obtained from a male donor with ankylosing spondylitis or in good health (not recorded which).

The chain joins TRBV6-5 to TRBJ2-3, with TRBD1 matching over 8 bases. The CDR3 loop spans 16 amino acids. From germline, CDR1 is MNHEY and CDR2 SVGAGI. The ends lost 0 bases at V and 7 bases at J; junction bases unmatched: 9. The CDR3 nucleotides read TGTGCCAGCAGTTACTCCTCCGTCAGGGGGCGCAATACGCAGTATTTT. The encoded protein is CASSYSSVRGRNTQYF.

Only a few counts were recorded for this clonotype. This chain joins TRBV7-2 and TRBJ2-1; tentative D call: TRBD2 (5 bases). Germline values: CDR1 SGHTA, CDR2 FQGNSA. Trimming took 2 bases from V and 6 from J, leaving 14 bases between them. The CDR3 totals 15 residues. The CDR3 loop is CASSLRGLSANEQFF. CDR3 sequence (DNA): TGTGCCAGCAGCTTACGCGGGCTGTCCGCCAATGAGCAGTTCTTC.

This clonotype was detected once. The chain joins TRBV5-1 to TRBJ2-4; D is unresolved. The CDR3 extends over 15 amino acids. Germline CDR1 reads SGHRS; CDR2 reads YFSETQ. The V end lost 4 bases, the J end lost 6 bases, and 17 bases lay between the germline ends. CDR3 nucleotide sequence: TGCGCCAGCAGCGCTGGGGTAGGCAGGAGAAACATTCAGTACTTC. It specifies CASSAGVGRRNIQYF.

This rearrangement joins TRBV7-7 to TRBJ2-2, with TRBD1 identical over 9 bases. Per the germline V gene, CDR1 is SSHAT and CDR2 is FNYEAQ (reference sequence). J lost 4 bases, V lost 5 bases, and 8 bases had no gene match. The CDR3 covers 16 residues. The CDR3: CASSPRDREATGELFF. CDR3 bases: TGTGCCAGCAGCCCCAGGGACAGGGAGGCCACCGGGGAGCTGTTTTTT.

There are a few counts of this clonotype. V usage is TRBV6-5 and J usage is TRBJ2-3; 7 bases fit TRBD2. Germline V gives CDR1 MNHEY, CDR2 SVGAGI. The CDR3 spans 16 residues. V trimming: 6 bases; J trimming: 1 base; junction bases outside the gene matches: 10. The CDR3 DNA reads as TGTGCCAGCAGATCCCAGCAACGGGGGGGCACAGATACGCAGTATTTT. This sequence encodes CASRSQQRGGTDTQYF.

This chain connects TRBV12-3 or TRBV12-4 to TRBJ2-3, with TRBD2 as a possible D gene (6 bases). The CDR3 is made up of 14 amino acids. Trimming shortened V by 4 bases and J by 0 bases, and 8 bases separated the two germline ends. CDR3 sequence: CASSWLASTDTQYF. CDR3 nucleotide sequence: TGTGCCAGCAGTTGGCTAGCGAGCACAGATACGCAGTATTTT.

This chain connects TRBV29-1 to TRBJ2-6; 9 bases align to TRBD1. The V segment lost 6 bases and the J segment 4 bases; nucleotides outside the gene matches: 4. The CDR3 covers 14 residues. The germline V gene has CDR1 SQVTM and CDR2 ANQGSEA. The chain's CDR3 is CSVTGGVGANVLTF. CDR3 DNA sequence: TGCAGCGTCACAGGGGGCGTGGGGGCCAACGTCCTGACTTTC.

The chain carries TRBV18 and TRBJ2-1; 7 bases align to TRBD1. The V gene's germline CDR1 is KGHSH and CDR2 LQKENI. The CDR3 is made up of 12 amino acids. Trimming took 2 bases from V and 10 from J; bases not matched to a gene: 2. CDR3 DNA sequence: TGTGCCAGCTCACCAACAGGGGTCGAGCAGTTCTTC. Its protein is CASSPTGVEQFF.

As for this clonotype: One junction end disagrees with the germline gene, perhaps due to a read error. This sequence joins TRBV6-2 or TRBV6-3 and TRBJ2-5; D might be TRBD2 (6 bases). The CDR3 contains 14 residues. In germline, CDR1 is MNHEY, CDR2 SVGEGT. CDR3 residues: CASSHSAGGETQYF. The CDR3, as DNA: TGTGCCAGCAGTCACTCAGCGGGCGGGGAGACCCAGTACTTC.

This clonotype was observed a few times. This sequence joins TRBV7-2 and TRBJ1-5; 8 bases match TRBD1. The CDR3 totals 14 residues. V lost 5 bases, J lost 4 bases, and 4 bases stayed unmatched. CDR1 and CDR2 (germline): SGHTA, FQGNSA. The CDR3 reads CASSPDRENQPQHF. The CDR3 DNA sequence: TGTGCCAGCAGCCCGGACAGGGAGAATCAGCCCCAGCATTTT.

The genes are TRBV12-3 or TRBV12-4 and TRBJ2-5; 13 nucleotides agree with TRBD2. The V gene end was trimmed by 4 bases and the J gene end by 4 bases; junction bases not matched to a gene: 9. The CDR3 has 17 amino acids. CDR3 region: CASSWGLAGPRVETQYF. The CDR3 DNA reads as TGTGCCAGCAGTTGGGGACTAGCGGGACCGCGGGTAGAGACCCAGTACTTC.

The chain recombines TRBV10-3 with TRBJ2-3; 9 nucleotides match TRBD2. The CDR3 is made up of 16 amino acids. The V gene's germline CDR1 is ENHRY and CDR2 SYGVKD. Trimming removed 8 bases from V and 1 base from J; junction bases left unmatched: 10. CDR3 residues: CAISLGTSSGTDTQYF. The CDR3 coding sequence is TGTGCCATCTCCCTCGGGACTAGCTCAGGCACAGATACGCAGTATTTT.

CDR3 sequence: CASSQWTSGIEQYF. The DNA of the CDR3 is TGCGCCAGCAGCCAATGGACTAGCGGGATCGAGCAGTACTTC. The V and J genes are TRBV4-1 and TRBJ2-7; 12 positions match TRBD2. Unmatched junction bases numbered 2, after V lost 2 bases and J lost 6 bases. Per germline, CDR1 MGHRA and CDR2 YSYEKL. The CDR3 is 14 residues long.

The chain joins TRBV11-2 to TRBJ1-1; D is undetermined. V was clipped by 4 bases and J by 13 bases, with 25 bases between them. The germline gives CDR1 SGHAT, CDR2 FQNNGV. The CDR3 sequence is 15 residues long. The CDR3 reads CASSSQRTAVEGVFF. The CDR3 nucleotides are TGTGCCAGCAGCTCCCAACGGACGGCCGTCGAAGGTGTTTTCTTT.

This clonotype occurred many times. The chain links TRBV5-1 to TRBJ2-7; maybe TRBD1 (5 bases). The CDR3 is 15 residues long. CDR1 and CDR2 from the germline V gene are SGHRS and YFSETQ. V was clipped by 4 bases and J by 1 base, with 15 bases between them. The CDR3 coding sequence is TGCGCCAGCAGCCCGGTCGTCGCAGGGTCCTACGAGCAGTACTTC. As protein: CASSPVVAGSYEQYF.

This chain joins TRBV5-1 and TRBJ1-1, with D perhaps matching TRBD1 (6 bases). V dropped 3 bases and J dropped 5 bases, with 23 bases sitting between them. This CDR3 contains 17 residues. Germline CDR1 and CDR2: SGHRS and YFSETQ. The CDR3 loop is CASSSVTGTRTSTEAFF. Here the CDR3 DNA reads TGCGCCAGCAGCTCAGTCACCGGGACACGAACAAGTACTGAAGCTTTCTTT.

This sequence joins TRBV18 and TRBJ2-7; 10 positions agree with TRBD1. The CDR3 totals 12 residues. Trimming took 5 bases from V and 6 from J; bases not matched to a gene: 1. CDR1 is KGHSH and CDR2 is LQKENI in the germline V gene. The CDR3 DNA is TGTGCCAGCTCAGGGACAGGGGTCGAGCAGTACTTC. Its protein product is CASSGTGVEQYF.

Only a few counts were recorded for this clonotype. This sequence joins TRBV20-1 and TRBJ2-7, with a tentative D call TRBD2 (6 bases). Germline CDR1 DFQATT, CDR2 SNEGSKA (reference sequence). Trimming removed 3 bases at V and 5 bases at J, with 14 bases between. The CDR3 runs to 13 residues. CDR3 coding DNA: TGCAGTGCTAGTCGTCTAGCGAACCACGAGCAGTACTTC. This gives the protein CSASRLANHEQYF.

The chain employs TRBV20-1 and TRBJ2-3, with D hard to call. There are 13 residues in the CDR3. Trimming shortened V by 4 bases and J by 5 bases, and 13 bases separated the two germline ends. Per germline, CDR1 DFQATT and CDR2 SNEGSKA (reference sequence). The CDR3: CSAKVSYGDTQYF. The CDR3 nucleotides read TGCAGTGCTAAGGTTTCGTATGGAGATACGCAGTATTTT.

This sequence joins TRBV11-2 and TRBJ2-3; D is possibly TRBD1 (6 bases). The ends were cut back, 1 base at V and 1 base at J, with 18 bases in the middle. This CDR3 has 18 residues. Germline loops: CDR1 SGHAT, CDR2 FQNNGV. The CDR3 reads CASSLGYLGRQGTDTQYF. The CDR3, as DNA: TGTGCCAGCAGCTTAGGGTACTTGGGTCGACAGGGCACAGATACGCAGTATTTT.

This clonotype was seen more than once but under ten times. The rearrangement uses TRBV27 and TRBJ2-1, with 10 bases identical to TRBD2. This CDR3 region has 15 residues. Germline V gives CDR1 MNHEY, CDR2 SMNVEV (reference sequence). The J segment lost 7 bases and the V segment lost 5 bases, leaving 8 bases of the junction unmatched. For the CDR3, the DNA is TGTGCCAGCAGTCTCCGGACTAGCGGAAAAAATGAGCAGTTCTTC. It translates to CASSLRTSGKNEQFF.

The chain combines TRBV6-1 with TRBJ2-1, with 11 positions matching TRBD2. The junction had 10 bases not matched to a gene; V was cut back by 6 bases and J by 6 bases. Per germline, CDR1 MNHNS and CDR2 SASEGT. The length of the CDR3 is 16 residues. The CDR3 region is CASSGQLGTSGNEQFF. CDR3 nucleotides: TGTGCCAGCAGCGGACAACTCGGGACTAGCGGCAATGAGCAGTTCTTC.

This rearrangement joins TRBV6-5 to TRBJ1-3; no firm D call. Germline V CDR1 and CDR2: MNHEY, SVGAGI. The CDR3 loop spans 16 amino acids. The germline V and J ends were trimmed by 0 bases and 4 bases, with 13 bases remaining between them. This CDR3 is CASSYSRYLRGNTIYF. The DNA of the CDR3 is TGTGCCAGCAGTTACTCGCGGTACTTGAGAGGAAACACCATATATTTT.

The chain has TRBV28 and TRBJ2-1; D might be TRBD2 (5 bases). V was pared by 8 bases and J by 8 bases, with 19 bases between. Germline V gene sequence: CDR1 MDHEN, CDR2 SYDVKM. The CDR3 runs to 14 residues. CDR3 in amino acids: CASYDGVGFHEQFF. The CDR3 bases are TGTGCCAGCTACGACGGGGTAGGATTCCATGAGCAGTTCTTC. Full variable domain (missing parts from reference TRBV28 and TRBJ2-1): DVKVTQSSRYLVKRTGEKVFLECVQDMDHENMFWYRQDPGLGLRLIYFSYDVKMKEKGDIPEGYSVSREKKERFSLILESASTNQTSMYLCASYDGVGFHEQFFGPGTRLTVL.

A few counts support this clonotype. The chain uses TRBV3-1 and TRBJ2-2; no clear D. CDR3 length equals 12 residues. From germline, CDR1 is LGHDT and CDR2 YNNKEL (reference sequence). V was pared by 8 bases and J by 6 bases, with 10 bases between. For the CDR3, the DNA is TGTGCCAGCCTCTCACTCCCCGGGGAGCTGTTTTTT. It codes for CASLSLPGELFF.

This clonotype was seen only a few times. This chain links TRBV5-1 with TRBJ2-5; 8 bases agree with TRBD1. The germline CDR1 and CDR2 sequences are SGHRS and YFSETQ. The CDR3 has 15 residues. V shed 0 bases, J shed 4 bases, and the junction held 5 bases outside the gene matches. This CDR3 reads CASSLVQGARETQYF. The CDR3 nucleotides are TGCGCCAGCAGCTTGGTGCAGGGGGCCAGAGAGACCCAGTACTTC.

This clonotype was picked up many times. The genes are TRBV6-1 and TRBJ1-1, with unresolved D. Trimming removed 10 bases from V and 1 base from J, with 13 bases in between. The CDR3 is made up of 13 amino acids. Germline V lookup: CDR1 MNHNS, CDR2 SASEGT. The CDR3 here is CATTRPGNTEAFF. Here the CDR3 DNA reads TGTGCCACCACCCGTCCCGGGAACACTGAAGCTTTCTTT.

The chain uses TRBV24-1 and TRBJ2-3; possibly TRBD1 for D (7 bases). Per the germline V gene, CDR1 is KGHDR and CDR2 is SFDVKD. V lost 0 bases and J 0 bases, leaving 18 bases between the germline ends. This CDR3 contains 19 residues. In nucleotides, the CDR3 is TGTGCCACCAGTGATTTGCGGTGGGGCCCAGGGGGGAGCACAGATACGCAGTATTTT. Protein sequence: CATSDLRWGPGGSTDTQYF.

In nucleotides, the CDR3 is TGCGCCAGCAGCATTGACACGAGCTCCTACAATGAGCAGTTCTTC. Translating gives CASSIDTSSYNEQFF. The V and J genes are TRBV5-1 and TRBJ2-1; D is uncertain. This CDR3 is built from 15 residues. Germline V CDR1 and CDR2: SGHRS, YFSETQ. V lost 4 bases to trimming and J lost 0 bases, with 11 bases between them.